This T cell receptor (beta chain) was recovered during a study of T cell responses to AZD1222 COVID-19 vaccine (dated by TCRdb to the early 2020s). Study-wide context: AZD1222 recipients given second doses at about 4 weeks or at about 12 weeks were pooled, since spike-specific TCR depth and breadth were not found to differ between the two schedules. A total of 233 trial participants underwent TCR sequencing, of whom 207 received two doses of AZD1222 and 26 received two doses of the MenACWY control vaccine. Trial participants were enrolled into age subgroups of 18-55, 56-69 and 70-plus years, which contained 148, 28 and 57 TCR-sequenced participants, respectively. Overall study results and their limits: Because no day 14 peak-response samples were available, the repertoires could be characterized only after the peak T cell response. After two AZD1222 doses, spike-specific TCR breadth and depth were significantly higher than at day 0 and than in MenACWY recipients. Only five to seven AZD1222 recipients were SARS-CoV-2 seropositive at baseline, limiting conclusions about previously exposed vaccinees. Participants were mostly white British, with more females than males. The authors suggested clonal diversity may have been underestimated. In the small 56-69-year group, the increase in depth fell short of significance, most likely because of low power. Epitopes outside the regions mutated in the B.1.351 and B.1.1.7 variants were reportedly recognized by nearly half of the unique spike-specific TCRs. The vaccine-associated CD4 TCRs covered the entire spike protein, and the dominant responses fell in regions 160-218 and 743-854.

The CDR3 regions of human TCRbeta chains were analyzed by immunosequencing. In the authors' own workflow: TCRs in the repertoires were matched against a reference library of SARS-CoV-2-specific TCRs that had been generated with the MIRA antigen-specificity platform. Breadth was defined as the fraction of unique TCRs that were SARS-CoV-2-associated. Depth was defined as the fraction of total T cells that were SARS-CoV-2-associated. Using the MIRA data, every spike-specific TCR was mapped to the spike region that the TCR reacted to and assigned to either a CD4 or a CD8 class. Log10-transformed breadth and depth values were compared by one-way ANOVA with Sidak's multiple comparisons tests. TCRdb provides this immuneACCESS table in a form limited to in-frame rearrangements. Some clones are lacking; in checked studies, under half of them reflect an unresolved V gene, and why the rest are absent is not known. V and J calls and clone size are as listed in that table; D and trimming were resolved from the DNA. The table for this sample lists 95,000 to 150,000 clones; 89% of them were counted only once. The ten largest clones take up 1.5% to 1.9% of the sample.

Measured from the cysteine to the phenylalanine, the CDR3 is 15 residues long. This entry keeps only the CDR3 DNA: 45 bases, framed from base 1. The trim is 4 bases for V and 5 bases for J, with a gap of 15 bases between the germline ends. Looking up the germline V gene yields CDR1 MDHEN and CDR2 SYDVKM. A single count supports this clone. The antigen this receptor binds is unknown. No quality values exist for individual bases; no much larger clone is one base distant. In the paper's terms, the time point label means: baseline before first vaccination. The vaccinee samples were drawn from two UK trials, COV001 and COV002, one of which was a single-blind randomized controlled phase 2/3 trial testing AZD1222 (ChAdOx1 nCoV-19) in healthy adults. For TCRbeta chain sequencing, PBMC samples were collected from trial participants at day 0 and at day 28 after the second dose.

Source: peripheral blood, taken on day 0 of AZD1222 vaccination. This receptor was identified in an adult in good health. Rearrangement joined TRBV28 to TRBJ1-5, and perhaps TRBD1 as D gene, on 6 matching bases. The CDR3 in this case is CASSSNRVPYQPQHF. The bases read TGTGCCAGCAGTTCGAACAGGGTCCCGTATCAGCCCCAGCATTTT.